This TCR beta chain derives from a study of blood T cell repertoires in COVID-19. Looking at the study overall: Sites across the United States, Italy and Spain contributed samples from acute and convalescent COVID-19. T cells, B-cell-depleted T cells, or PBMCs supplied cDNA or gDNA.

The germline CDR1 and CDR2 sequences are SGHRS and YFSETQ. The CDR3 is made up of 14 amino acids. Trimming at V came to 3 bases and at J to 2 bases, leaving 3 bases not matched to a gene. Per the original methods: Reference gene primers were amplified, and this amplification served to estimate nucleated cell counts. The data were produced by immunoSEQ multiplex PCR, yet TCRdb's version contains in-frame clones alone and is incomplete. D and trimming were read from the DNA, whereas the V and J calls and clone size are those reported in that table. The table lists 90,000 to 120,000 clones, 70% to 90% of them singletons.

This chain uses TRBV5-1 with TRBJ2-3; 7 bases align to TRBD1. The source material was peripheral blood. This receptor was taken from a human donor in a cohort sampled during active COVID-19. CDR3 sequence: CASSSDRLTDTQYF. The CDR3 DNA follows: TGCGCCAGCAGCTCGGACAGGCTCACAGATACGCAGTATTTT.